This T cell receptor beta chain was profiled in a study of cytomegalovirus exposure and HLA in healthy donors (dated by TCRdb to 2016 to 2017). In terms of the full investigation: An earlier analysis of 550 to 700 of the donors reported approximately 270 Gb of sequence data and some 120 million unique TCR beta sequences from about 180 million T cells. Approximately 300 gigabases of sequencing data and 70 million to 85 million unique TCR sequences were included in an early release covering several hundred HLA-typed donors. Among the roughly 370 genotyped donors, around 81% belonged to the genetic ancestry cluster associated with self-reported Caucasian donors. The aim of the study was to test whether cataloging public T cell receptors could identify signatures of past pathogen exposure. Using immunosequencing, the study profiled T cell repertoires from 500 to 800 subjects and related those repertoires to cytomegalovirus serostatus. Besides the first cohort of under 700 subjects, a separate validation cohort made up of roughly 120 different subjects was used. To predict cytomegalovirus infection status, the study combined high-throughput TCR immunosequencing, statistical association of individual TCRs with disease status, and machine learning. A later analysis re-analyzed previously published TCR beta repertoires from hundreds of donors and added high-resolution HLA genotyping to study TCR occurrence patterns. In the later analysis, no new phenotypic data were used to find candidate immune exposures; instead, reliance was placed on TCR beta sequences and their occurrence across donors. An earlier analysis of around 540 of the donors applied high-throughput TCR beta sequencing to assess whether each TCR beta V gene segment acted as functional or pseudogenic. Donor age, sex, ethnicity and CMV serostatus were collected together with the repertoire data. A later genetic analysis took genome-wide SNP genotypes for 398 of the 666 donors and used that subset as a discovery cohort. All discovery cohort repertoires had been generated using a single sequencing platform. Class I and class II HLA loci were covered by the typing at four-digit resolution. The number of typed donors differed by locus: about 629-640 for A, B, C, DRB1 and DQB1; approximately 520 for DQA1; about 600 for DPA1; and some 470 for DPB1. A handful of DR-DQ haplotypes were treated as single units for association and clustering because of strong linkage in the cohort. On average, roughly 240,000 unique TCR beta nucleotide sequences were sequenced per donor among about 400 genotyped donors of the cohort, with roughly a sixth of those sequences being non-productive.

The cohort comprised around 690 healthy bone marrow donors. At the time of sampling, all cohort members were nominally healthy, though unrecorded immune exposures were likely present. The donor tested CMV seropositive, placing the donor among the 290 or so seropositive members of the cohort. A peripheral blood sample was collected from each donor, and TCR beta sequencing was performed on peripheral blood mononuclear cells. The Qiagen DNeasy Blood Extraction Kit was used to extract genomic DNA from the blood cell samples. Receptors were amplified or captured by the immunoSEQ multiplex PCR assay. The multiplex PCR relied on a mix of 60 forward primers for TCR Vbeta segments and 13 reverse primers for TCR Jbeta segments. The CDR3 region of rearranged TCR beta genes was amplified from genomic DNA by a multiplex PCR assay. Amplified TCR beta libraries were sequenced as 87-base-pair reads on the Illumina HiSeq System. For the original study's pipeline: A later analysis tallied roughly 78 million unique TCR beta chains across the approximately 670 repertoires, and some 12 million of those chains were shared by two or more donors. To remove PCR and sequencing errors, raw reads were error-corrected and collapsed into unique sequences using a nearest-neighbor algorithm that merged closely related sequences. CDR3 sequences were aligned to IMGT reference sequences to assign V, D and J gene segments. Each retained sequence needed at least a six-nucleotide match to both a V gene segment and a J gene segment. Rearrangements were classified as productive when the CDR3 lacked stop codons and remained in frame with V and J, and all other rearrangements were classified as non-productive. CDR3 was defined by IMGT convention, running from the second conserved V-encoded cysteine to the conserved J-encoded phenylalanine. In an earlier analysis of 587 of the donors, sequences lacking an unambiguous match to a single V gene segment were excluded. An earlier analysis of several hundred of the donors called V segments functional above 56.7% productive rearrangements and segregating when the between-donor standard deviation exceeded 5%. A statistical classification framework was developed to diagnose cytomegalovirus status using the catalog of TCR beta chain sequences. In a later analysis, TCR nucleotide sequences were compared against IMGT/GENE-DB human TR gene sequences so that V and J genes could be assigned. A later analysis assigned CDR3 sequences and most-parsimonious VDJ recombination scenarios with the TCRdist pipeline. In a later analysis, every TCR beta chain was defined by the combination of its CDR3 amino acid sequence and its V-gene family, and reads without a unique V-gene family were dropped. In a later analysis, fewer than 600 highly shared, low-generation-probability nucleotide sequences were removed to address suspected cross-contamination and a sequencing artifact. In a later analysis, a clonal expansion index was calculated for each public chain from normalized within-repertoire ranks of inferred template counts. In a later analysis, generation probabilities were computed with a VDJ recombination model fitted to out-of-frame rearrangements, and the resulting probabilities were checked against IGoR. Hypergeometric tests were used in a later analysis to score TCR-TCR, TCR-HLA and TCR-CMV co-occurrence, with a repertoire-size bias correction applied to the TCR pairs. In a later analysis, false discovery rates were estimated by permuting HLA or CMV assignments 20 times. A later analysis grouped co-occurring TCRs with DBSCAN, adding TCRdist sequence similarity when clustering within HLA-allele-positive subsets. Repertoires with fewer than 30,000 or more than 120,000 public chains, plus five repertoires with anomalous nucleotide sharing, were excluded from co-occurrence clustering. What TCRdb holds here is the immuneACCESS table cut down to in-frame rearrangements. Part of the clones is not present; checked against another copy, under half of the missing clones reflect an unresolved V gene, and the others are unexplained. V and J calls and clone size are those listed in that table; D and trimming were worked out from the DNA. The sample records about 61,000 clones, 75% to 85% of which are singletons. About 53% of the sample lies in the top ten.

What the study reported, not specific to this receptor: A cluster of highly shared sequence variants was judged likely to be a technical artifact of the sequencing pipeline. According to the authors, the approach could potentially be generalized to other disease states and immunological phenotypes. The only immune exposure information available for the cohort was CMV serostatus. In an earlier analysis of some 500 of the donors, most TCR beta V segments appeared in productive rearrangements about 87% or about 30% of the time, broadly matching IMGT annotations. Some IMGT-functional V segments, including TRBV6-2 and TRBV6-3, could not be told apart with the 87-base-pair reads, so those segments were excluded. HLA typing was unavailable for some donors at each locus, so association tests used only the typed subset. A further reported finding was that TCR beta sequences accurately predicted the HLA-A and HLA-B alleles for most subjects in the first cohort. In a later analysis, HLA-associated TCR beta chains showed more clonal expansion and lower generation probabilities than non-associated chains that were equally common. At a false discovery rate of 0.05, a later analysis linked about 16,000 TCR beta sequences to specific HLA alleles. Correlated functional status among segregating V segments might be attributable to linkage disequilibrium, but an unknown experimental factor could not be ruled out. In this cohort, only TCR beta chains were sequenced, and detectable features were limited by the absence of alpha or paired-chain data. Most TCR sequences were seen in very few donors, while some public TCRs were found in many individuals. The classifier was reported to diagnose cytomegalovirus status with high specificity and sensitivity in both the original and validation cohorts. In vitro tests confirmed that a few of the cytomegalovirus-associated TCR beta chains recognize cytomegalovirus antigens. The earlier analysis of 587 of the donors excluded approximately 17 rarely observed V segments, including chromosome 9 orphons, because counts were too low. Presence/absence analyses assumed roughly uniform sequencing depth across donors, an assumption that may not hold. When HLA alleles, especially DR and DQ, strongly co-occurred, TCR associations were difficult to assign to individual alleles. An association between a missense DCLRE1C variant and V-gene and J-gene trimming of TCR beta chains was found in a later genetic analysis and replicated in an independent cohort. According to a later analysis, TCR association rates differed among HLA loci, with DRB1 alleles showing the most associated TCRs and HLA-C alleles showing the fewest. Several of the top co-occurrence clusters appeared to be linked to parvovirus B19, influenza, CMV and Epstein-Barr virus, according to a later analysis. Compared with the roughly 600-donor mean, donors in an Asian-associated ancestry cluster had fewer N-insertions in productive TCRs, according to a later genetic analysis. A later analysis found that most CMV-associated TCR beta chains appeared HLA-restricted, with HLA associations seemingly driven largely by CMV exposure. In the study, around 150 TCR beta chains were listed as associated with cytomegalovirus.

In regard to this clone: The antigen it binds to is not known. No much larger clone is present one base from it, and per-base qualities are unavailable.

There are 14 amino acids in the CDR3, from cysteine to phenylalanine inclusive. Only the CDR3 region is kept as DNA, spanning 42 bases read in frame from base 1. V lost 6 bases and J lost 5 bases; the stretch between them is 16 bases long. From the germline V gene, CDR1 is MNHNS and CDR2 is SASEGT. This clonotype originated in a man in his forties or fifties in good health and CMV-seropositive. Sample: PBMCs. Here the chain combines TRBV6-1 and TRBJ1-1; perhaps TRBD1 is the D gene, with 6 bases matching. The CDR3 reads CASSETGETTEAFF. The nucleotide sequence reads as follows: TGTGCCAGCAGCGAGACAGGAGAAACGACTGAAGCTTTCTTT.